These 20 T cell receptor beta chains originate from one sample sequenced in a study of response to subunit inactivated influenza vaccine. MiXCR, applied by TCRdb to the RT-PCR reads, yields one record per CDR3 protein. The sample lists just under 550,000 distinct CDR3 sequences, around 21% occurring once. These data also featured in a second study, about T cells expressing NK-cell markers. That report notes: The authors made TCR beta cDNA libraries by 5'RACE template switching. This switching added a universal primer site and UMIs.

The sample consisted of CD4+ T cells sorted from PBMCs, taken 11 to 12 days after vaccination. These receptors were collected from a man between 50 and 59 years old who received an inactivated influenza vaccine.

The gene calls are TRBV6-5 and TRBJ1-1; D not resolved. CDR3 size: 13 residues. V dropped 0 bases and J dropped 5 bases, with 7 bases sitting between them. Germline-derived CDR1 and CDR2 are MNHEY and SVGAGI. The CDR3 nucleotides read TGTGCCAGCAGTTACTCGGGTTGGACTGAAGCTTTCTTT. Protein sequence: CASSYSGWTEAFF.

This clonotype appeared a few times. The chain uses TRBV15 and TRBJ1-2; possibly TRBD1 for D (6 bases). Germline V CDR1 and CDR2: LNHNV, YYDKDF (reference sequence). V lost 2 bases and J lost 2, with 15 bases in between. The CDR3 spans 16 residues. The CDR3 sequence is CATSRYDVGQNYGYTF. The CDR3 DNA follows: TGTGCCACCAGCAGATACGATGTCGGACAGAACTATGGCTACACCTTC.

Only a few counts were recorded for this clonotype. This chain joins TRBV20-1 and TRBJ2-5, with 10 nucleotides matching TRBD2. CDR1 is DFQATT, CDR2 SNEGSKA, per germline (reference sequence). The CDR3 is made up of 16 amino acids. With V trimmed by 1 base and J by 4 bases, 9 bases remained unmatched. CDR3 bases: TGCAGTGCTAGAGGAAGGAGCGGGGGGGCCATAGAGACCCAGTACTTC. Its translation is CSARGRSGGAIETQYF.

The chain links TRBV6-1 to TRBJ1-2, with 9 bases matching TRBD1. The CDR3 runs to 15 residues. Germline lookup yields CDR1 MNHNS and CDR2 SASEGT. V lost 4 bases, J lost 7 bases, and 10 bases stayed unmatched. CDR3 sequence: CASSAGQGQVGGYTF. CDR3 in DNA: TGTGCCAGCAGTGCGGGACAGGGCCAAGTGGGTGGCTACACCTTC.

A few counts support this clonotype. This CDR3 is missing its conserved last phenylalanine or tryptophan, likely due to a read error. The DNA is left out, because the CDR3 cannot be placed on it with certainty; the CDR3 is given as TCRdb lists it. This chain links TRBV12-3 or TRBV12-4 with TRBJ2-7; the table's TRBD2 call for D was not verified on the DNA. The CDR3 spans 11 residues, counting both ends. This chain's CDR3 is CASSRGPTKYI.

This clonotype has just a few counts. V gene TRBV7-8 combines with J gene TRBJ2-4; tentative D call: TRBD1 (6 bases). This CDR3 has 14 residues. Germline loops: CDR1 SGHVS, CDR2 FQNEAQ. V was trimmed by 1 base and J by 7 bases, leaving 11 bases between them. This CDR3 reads CASSLGQGLNIQYF. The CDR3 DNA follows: TGTGCCAGCAGCTTAGGGCAGGGGCTGAACATTCAGTACTTC.

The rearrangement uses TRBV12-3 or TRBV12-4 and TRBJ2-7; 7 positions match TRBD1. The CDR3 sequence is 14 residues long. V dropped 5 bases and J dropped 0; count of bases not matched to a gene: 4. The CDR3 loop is CASSKDRFSYEQYF. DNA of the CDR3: TGTGCCAGCAGTAAGGACAGGTTCTCCTACGAGCAGTACTTC.

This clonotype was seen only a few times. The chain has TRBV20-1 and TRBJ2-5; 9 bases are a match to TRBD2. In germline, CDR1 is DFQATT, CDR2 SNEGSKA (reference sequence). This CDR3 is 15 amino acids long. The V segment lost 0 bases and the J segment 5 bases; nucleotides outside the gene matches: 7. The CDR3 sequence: CSARDRSGRRETQYF. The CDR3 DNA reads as TGCAGTGCTAGAGATAGGAGCGGGAGGAGGGAGACCCAGTACTTC.

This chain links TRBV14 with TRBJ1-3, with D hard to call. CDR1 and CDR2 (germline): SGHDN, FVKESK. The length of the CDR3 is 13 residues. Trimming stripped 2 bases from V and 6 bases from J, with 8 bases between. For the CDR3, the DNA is TGTGCCAGCAGCCAACTACCGGAAAACACCATATATTTT. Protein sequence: CASSQLPENTIYF.

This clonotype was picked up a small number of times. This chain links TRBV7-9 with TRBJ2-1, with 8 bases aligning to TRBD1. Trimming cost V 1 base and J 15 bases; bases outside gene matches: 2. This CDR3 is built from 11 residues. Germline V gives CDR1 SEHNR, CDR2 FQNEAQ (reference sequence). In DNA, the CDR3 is TGTGCCAGCAGCTTAGGGACAGGGATGTTCTTC. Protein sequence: CASSLGTGMFF. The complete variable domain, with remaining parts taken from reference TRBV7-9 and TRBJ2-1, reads DTGVSQNPRHKITKRGQNVTFRCDPISEHNRLYWYRQTLGQGPEFLTYFQNEAQLEKSRLLSDRFSAERPKGSFSTLEIQRTEQGDSAMYLCASSLGTGMFFGPGTRLTVL.

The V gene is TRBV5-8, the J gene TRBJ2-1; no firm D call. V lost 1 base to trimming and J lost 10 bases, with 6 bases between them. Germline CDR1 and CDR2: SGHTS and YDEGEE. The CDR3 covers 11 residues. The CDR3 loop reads CASSLSVEQFF. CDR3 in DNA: TGTGCCAGCAGCTTGTCAGTCGAGCAGTTCTTC. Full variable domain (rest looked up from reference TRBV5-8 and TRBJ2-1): EAGVTQSPTHLIKTRGQQATLRCSPISGHTSVYWYQQALGLGLQFLLWYDEGEERNRGNFPPRFSGRQFPNYSSELNVNALELEDSALYLCASSLSVEQFFGPGTRLTVL.

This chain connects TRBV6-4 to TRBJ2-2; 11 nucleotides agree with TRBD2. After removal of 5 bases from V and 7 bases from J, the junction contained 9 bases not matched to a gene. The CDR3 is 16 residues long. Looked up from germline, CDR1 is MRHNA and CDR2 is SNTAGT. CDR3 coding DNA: TGTGCCAGCAGTCCTAATAGCGGGAGGGCCTTCGGGGAGCTGTTTTTT. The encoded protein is CASSPNSGRAFGELFF.

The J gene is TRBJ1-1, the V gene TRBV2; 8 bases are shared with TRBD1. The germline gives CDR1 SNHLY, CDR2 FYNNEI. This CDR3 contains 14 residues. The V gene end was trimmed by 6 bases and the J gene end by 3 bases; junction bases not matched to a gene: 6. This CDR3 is CASRTGDRYTEAFF. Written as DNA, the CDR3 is TGTGCCAGCAGGACAGGGGATCGGTACACTGAAGCTTTCTTT. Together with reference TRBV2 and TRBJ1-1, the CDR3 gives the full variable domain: EPEVTQTPSHQVTQMGQEVILRCVPISNHLYFYWYRQILGQKVEFLVSFYNNEISEKSEIFDDQFSVERPDGSNFTLKIRSTKLEDSAMYFCASRTGDRYTEAFFGQGTRLTVV.

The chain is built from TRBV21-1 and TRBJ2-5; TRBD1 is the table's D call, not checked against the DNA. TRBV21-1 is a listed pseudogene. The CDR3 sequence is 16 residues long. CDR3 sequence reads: CASSERDTYVQETQYF. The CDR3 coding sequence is TGTGCCAGCAGCGAAAGGGACACTTATGTCCAAGAGACCCAGTACTTC.

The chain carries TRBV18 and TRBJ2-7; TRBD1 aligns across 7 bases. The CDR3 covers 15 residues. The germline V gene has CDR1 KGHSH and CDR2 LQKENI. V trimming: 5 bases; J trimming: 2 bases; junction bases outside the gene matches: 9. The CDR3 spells CASSSTGSQAYEQYF. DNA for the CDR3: TGTGCCAGCTCATCGACAGGGTCCCAGGCCTACGAGCAGTACTTC. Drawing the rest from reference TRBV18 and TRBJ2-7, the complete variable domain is NAGVMQNPRHLVRRRGQEARLRCSPMKGHSHVYWYRQLPEEGLKFMVYLQKENIIDESGMPKERFSAEFPKEGPSILRIQQVVRGDSAAYFCASSSTGSQAYEQYFGPGTRLTVT.

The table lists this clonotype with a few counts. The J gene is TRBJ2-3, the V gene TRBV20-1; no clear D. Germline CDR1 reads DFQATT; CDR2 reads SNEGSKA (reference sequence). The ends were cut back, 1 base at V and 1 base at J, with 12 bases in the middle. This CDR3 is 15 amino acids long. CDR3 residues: CSARAPRKGTDTQYF. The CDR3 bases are TGCAGTGCTAGAGCCCCGCGGAAGGGCACAGATACGCAGTATTTT.

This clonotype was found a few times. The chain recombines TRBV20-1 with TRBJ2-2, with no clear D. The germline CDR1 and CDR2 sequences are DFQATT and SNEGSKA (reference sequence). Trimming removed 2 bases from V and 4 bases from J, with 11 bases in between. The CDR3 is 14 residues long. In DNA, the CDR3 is TGCAGTGCTAGAACTTCGGACGTCACCGGGGAGCTGTTTTTT. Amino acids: CSARTSDVTGELFF.

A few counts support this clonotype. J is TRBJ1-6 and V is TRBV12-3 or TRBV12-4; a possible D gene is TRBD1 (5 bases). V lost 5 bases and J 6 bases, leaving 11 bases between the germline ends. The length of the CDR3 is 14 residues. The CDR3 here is CASSNHRTNSPLHF. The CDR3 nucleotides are TGTGCCAGCAGTAACCACAGGACTAATTCACCCCTCCACTTT.

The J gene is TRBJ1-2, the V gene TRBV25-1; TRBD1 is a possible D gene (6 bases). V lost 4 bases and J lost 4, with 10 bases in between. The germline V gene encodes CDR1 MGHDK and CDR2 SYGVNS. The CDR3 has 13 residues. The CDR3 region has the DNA TGTGCCAGCAGTGGGGACAATGCCTATGGCTACACCTTC. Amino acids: CASSGDNAYGYTF.

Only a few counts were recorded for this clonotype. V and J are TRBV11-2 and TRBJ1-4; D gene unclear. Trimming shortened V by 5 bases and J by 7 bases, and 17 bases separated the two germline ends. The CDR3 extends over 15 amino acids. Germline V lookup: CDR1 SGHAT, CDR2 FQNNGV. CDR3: CASSRTMAVGEKLFF. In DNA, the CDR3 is TGTGCCAGCAGCCGTACAATGGCCGTGGGTGAAAAACTGTTTTTT.